This TCR beta chain was captured in a study of blood T cell repertoires in COVID-19. Across the study: Samples taken during acute and convalescent COVID-19 were collected in the United States, Italy and Spain. From T cells, B-cell-depleted T cells, or PBMCs came the material, which was cDNA or gDNA.

Germline V gene data show CDR1 as LGHNA and CDR2 as YSLEER. This CDR3 is built from 16 residues. V shed 0 bases, J shed 2 bases, and the junction held 4 bases outside the gene matches. Original data processing: Reference gene primer amplification yielded estimated nucleated cell counts. TCRdb keeps only in-frame clones here, not all; method: immunoSEQ multiplex PCR. For V, J and clone size, that table is used; D and trimming come from the DNA. The data show more than 150,000 clones, roughly 90% seen once. The specimen was peripheral blood. The receptor was derived from a man over 45 with acute or convalescent COVID-19. The genes are TRBV4-3 and TRBJ1-5; TRBD1 matches 7 bases. The CDR3 DNA reads as TGCGCCAGCAGCCAAGAAAAGGGGGCTGGCAATCAGCCCCAGCATTTT. Its translation is CASSQEKGAGNQPQHF.